This is a list of T cell receptor beta chains from one sample in a study of PD-1 blockade in classical Hodgkin lymphoma. Assay: immunoSEQ multiplex PCR; the TCRdb copy retains only in-frame clones and omits some. The top ten hold 0.5% to 0.7% of the sample, which has 25,000 to 35,000 clones, roughly 80% seen once. The starting material was CD4+ T cells from blood, obtained before the fourth cycle of nivolumab. All receptors derive from a human donor with classical Hodgkin lymphoma. CDR3s leave out the opening cysteine and the closing phenylalanine or tryptophan. Not every row has a clone size; where given, it reads once, few, many or a size class.

TRBJ2-3,TRBV7-6,-,ASSLELASNTQY
TRBJ1-1,TRBV5-4,-,ASSLERTGARGAF
TRBJ2-5,TRBV7-9,-,ASSLFESIGETQY
TRBJ2-4,TRBV2,-,ASRETEAKNIQY
TRBJ2-1,TRBV4-1,-,ASRRVGGGQEEQF
TRBJ1-5,TRBV7-2,-,ASSPRSTSNQPQH
TRBJ2-7,TRBV18,-,ASSPARENEQY
TRBJ1-6,TRBV10-3,-,AISESKKSANNSPLH
TRBJ2-7,TRBV11-2,-,ASSLLAGGLYEQY
TRBJ1-5,TRBV6-5,once,ASSYSSGQPQH
TRBJ2-3,TRBV5-1,-,ASSENRDDTQY
TRBJ2-7,TRBV11-1,-,ASSSGRVALYEQY
TRBJ2-7,TRBV9,-,ASSPRLAGGYEQY
TRBJ1-5,TRBV7-6,few,ASSPGQGDQPQH
TRBJ2-3,TRBV5-4,once,ASSSGLAGGADTQY
TRBJ2-5,TRBV6-5,-,ASSYQTGTFQETQY
TRBJ2-1,TRBV11-2,-,ASSPASSYNEQF
TRBJ2-7,TRBV6-5,-,ASSPGTSGDYEQY
TRBJ2-3,TRBV7-2,-,ASSQTSGGNTDTQY
TRBJ2-1,TRBV18,-,ASSPSSNEYNEQF
TRBJ2-1,TRBV10-3,-,AIKGSNEQF
TRBJ2-1,TRBV18,-,ASSPSQRGYNEQF